The TCR beta chain described here comes from a study of CD8 T cells in Susac syndrome. Negative isolation yielded CD4+ and CD8+ T cells, and FACS enriched TEMRA cells. Random hexamers were used to reverse transcribe an amount of 0.5 to 1 ug RNA. Using its own MiXCR run on the immunoSEQ multiplex PCR reads, TCRdb lists one record per CDR3 protein. Among under 200,000 distinct CDR3 sequences listed, about 95% were seen once. The specimen sequenced was CD8+ T cells from PBMCs. The receptor comes from a human donor with multiple sclerosis.

The CDR3 region is CASSGGTSGIGIHNEQFF. The CDR3 coding sequence is TGTGCCAGCAGCGGTGGGACTAGCGGGATCGGAATCCACAATGAGCAGTTCTTC. The chain links TRBV9 to TRBJ2-1, with 13 bases aligning to TRBD2. V lost 3 bases and J lost 5; bases outside the gene matches: 11. CDR1 and CDR2 (germline): SGDLS, YYNGEE. The CDR3 is 18 amino acids.